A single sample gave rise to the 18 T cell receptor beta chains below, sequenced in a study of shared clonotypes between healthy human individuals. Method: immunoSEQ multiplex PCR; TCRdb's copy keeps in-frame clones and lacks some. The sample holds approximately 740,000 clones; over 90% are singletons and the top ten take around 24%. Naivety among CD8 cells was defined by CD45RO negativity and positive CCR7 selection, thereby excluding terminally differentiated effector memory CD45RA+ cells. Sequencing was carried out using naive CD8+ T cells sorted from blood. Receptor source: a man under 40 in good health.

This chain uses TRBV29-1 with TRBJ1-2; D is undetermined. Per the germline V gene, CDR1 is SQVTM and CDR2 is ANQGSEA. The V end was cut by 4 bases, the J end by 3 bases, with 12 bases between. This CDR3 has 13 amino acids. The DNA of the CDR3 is TGCAGCGTTGCTAGGTTAAGCGACTATGGCTACACCTTC. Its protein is CSVARLSDYGYTF.

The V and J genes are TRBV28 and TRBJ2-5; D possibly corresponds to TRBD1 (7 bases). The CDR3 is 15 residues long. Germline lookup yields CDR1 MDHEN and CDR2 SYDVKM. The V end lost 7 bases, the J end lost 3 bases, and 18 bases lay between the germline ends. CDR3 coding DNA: TGTGCCAGCACGGGTGACAGGGAGGTAGAAGAGACCCAGTACTTC. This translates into CASTGDREVEETQYF.

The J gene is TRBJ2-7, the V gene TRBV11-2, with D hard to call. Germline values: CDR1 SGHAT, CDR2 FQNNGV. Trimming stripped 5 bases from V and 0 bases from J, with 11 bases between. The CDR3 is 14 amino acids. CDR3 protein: CASSMTSSSYEQYF. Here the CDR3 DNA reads TGTGCCAGCAGCATGACCAGTAGCTCCTACGAGCAGTACTTC.

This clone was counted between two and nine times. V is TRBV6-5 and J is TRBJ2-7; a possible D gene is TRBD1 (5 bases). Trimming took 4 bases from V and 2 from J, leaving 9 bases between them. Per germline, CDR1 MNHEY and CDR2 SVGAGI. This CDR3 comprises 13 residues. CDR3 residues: CASSSGHTYEQYF. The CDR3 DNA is TGTGCCAGCAGTTCTGGACACACCTACGAGCAGTACTTC.

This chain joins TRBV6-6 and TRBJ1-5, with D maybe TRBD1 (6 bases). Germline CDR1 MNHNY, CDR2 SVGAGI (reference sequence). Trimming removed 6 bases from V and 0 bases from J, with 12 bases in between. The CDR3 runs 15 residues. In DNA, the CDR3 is TGTGCCAGCAGGCAAGGACAGACTAGCAATCAGCCCCAGCATTTT. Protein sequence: CASRQGQTSNQPQHF.

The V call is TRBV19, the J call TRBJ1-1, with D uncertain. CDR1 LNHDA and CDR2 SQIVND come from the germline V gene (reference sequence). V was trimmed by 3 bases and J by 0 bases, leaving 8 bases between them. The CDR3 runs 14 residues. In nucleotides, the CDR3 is TGTGCCAGTAGTATCGGGGTTATGAACACTGAAGCTTTCTTT. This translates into CASSIGVMNTEAFF. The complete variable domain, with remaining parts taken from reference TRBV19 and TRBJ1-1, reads DGGITQSPKYLFRKEGQNVTLSCEQNLNHDAMYWYRQDPGQGLRLIYYSQIVNDFQKGDIAEGYSVSREKKESFPLTVTSAQKNPTAFYLCASSIGVMNTEAFFGQGTRLTVV.

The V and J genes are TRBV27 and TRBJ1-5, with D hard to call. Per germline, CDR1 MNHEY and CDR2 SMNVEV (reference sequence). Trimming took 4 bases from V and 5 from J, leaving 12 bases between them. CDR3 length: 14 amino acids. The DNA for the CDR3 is TGTGCCAGCAGTTCTCAAGGAAAATATCAGCCCCAGCATTTT. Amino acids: CASSSQGKYQPQHF.

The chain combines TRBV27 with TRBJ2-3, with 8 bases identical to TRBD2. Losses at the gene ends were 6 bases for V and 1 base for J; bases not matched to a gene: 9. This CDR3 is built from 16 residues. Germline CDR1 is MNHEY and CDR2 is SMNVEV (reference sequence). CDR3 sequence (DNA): TGTGCCAGCAGAACGGGGCGAGCGGGGGGCACAGATACGCAGTATTTT. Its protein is CASRTGRAGGTDTQYF.

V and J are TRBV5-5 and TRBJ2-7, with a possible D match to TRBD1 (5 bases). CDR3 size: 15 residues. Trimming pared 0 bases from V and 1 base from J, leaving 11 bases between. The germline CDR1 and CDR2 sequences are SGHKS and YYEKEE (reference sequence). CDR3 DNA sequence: TGTGCCAGCAGCTTGGAGGGGCAGCGTTCCTACGAGCAGTACTTC. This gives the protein CASSLEGQRSYEQYF.

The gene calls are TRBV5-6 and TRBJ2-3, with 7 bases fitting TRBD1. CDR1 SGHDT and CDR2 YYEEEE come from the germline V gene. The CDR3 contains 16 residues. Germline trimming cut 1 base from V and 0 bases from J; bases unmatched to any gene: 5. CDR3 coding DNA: TGTGCCAGCAGCTTGTCTACAGGGGCAAGCACAGATACGCAGTATTTT. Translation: CASSLSTGASTDTQYF.

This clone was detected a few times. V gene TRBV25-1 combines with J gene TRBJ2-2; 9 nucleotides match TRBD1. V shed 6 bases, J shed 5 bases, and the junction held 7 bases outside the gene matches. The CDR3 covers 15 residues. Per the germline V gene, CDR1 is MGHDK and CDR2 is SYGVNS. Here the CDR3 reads CASSSGTGRTGELFF. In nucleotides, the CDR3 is TGTGCCAGCAGCTCCGGGACAGGGAGGACCGGGGAGCTGTTTTTT.

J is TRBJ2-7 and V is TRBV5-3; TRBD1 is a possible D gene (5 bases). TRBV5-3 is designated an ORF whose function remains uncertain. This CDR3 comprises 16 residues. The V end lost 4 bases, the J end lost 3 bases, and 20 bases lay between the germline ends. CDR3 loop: CARSPLGPGLNYEQYF. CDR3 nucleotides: TGTGCCAGAAGCCCCCTAGGGCCAGGGCTAAACTACGAGCAGTACTTC.

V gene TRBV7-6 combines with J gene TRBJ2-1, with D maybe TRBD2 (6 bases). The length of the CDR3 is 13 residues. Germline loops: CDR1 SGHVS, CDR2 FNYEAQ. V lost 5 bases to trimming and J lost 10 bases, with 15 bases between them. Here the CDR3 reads CASSRDSRGEQFF. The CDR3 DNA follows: TGTGCCAGCAGCCGGGACTCCCGAGGGGAGCAGTTCTTC.

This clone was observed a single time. CDR3 sequence: CASSATGWSYDGEQYF. The DNA of the CDR3 is TGTGCCAGCAGTGCTACAGGGTGGTCCTACGATGGCGAGCAGTACTTC. The chain uses TRBV6-1 and TRBJ2-7; TRBD1 is a possible D gene (6 bases). The CDR3 is 16 amino acids. The V gene lost 4 bases and the J gene lost 6 bases, with 22 bases spanning the gap. Germline V gene data show CDR1 as MNHNS and CDR2 as SASEGT.

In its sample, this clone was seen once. The chain's CDR3 is CATSHYDSSGNTIYF. The CDR3 DNA is TGTGCCACCAGCCATTACGACTCCTCTGGAAACACCATATATTTT. The rearrangement joins TRBV15 to TRBJ1-3; no clear D gene. Germline CDR1 is LNHNV and CDR2 is YYDKDF (reference sequence). The V end was cut by 5 bases, the J end by 0 bases, with 11 bases between. This CDR3 spans 15 amino acids.

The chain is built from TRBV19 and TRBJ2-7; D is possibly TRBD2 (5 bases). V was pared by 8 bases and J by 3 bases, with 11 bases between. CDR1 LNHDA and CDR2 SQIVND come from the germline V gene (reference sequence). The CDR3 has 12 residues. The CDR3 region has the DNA TGTGCCAGTTCCGGGATGTACTACGAGCAGTACTTC. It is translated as CASSGMYYEQYF.

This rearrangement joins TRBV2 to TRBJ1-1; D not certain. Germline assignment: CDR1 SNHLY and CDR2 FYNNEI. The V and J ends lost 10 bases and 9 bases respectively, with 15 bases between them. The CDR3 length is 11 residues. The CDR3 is CATTRPGQAFF. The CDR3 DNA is TGTGCCACCACCAGGCCCGGACAAGCTTTCTTT.

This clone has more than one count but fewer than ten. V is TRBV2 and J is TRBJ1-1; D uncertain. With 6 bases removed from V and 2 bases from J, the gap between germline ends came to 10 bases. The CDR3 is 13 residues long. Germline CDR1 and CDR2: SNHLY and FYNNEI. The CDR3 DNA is TGTGCCAGCAGAGTGGGGTCCAACACTGAAGCTTTCTTT. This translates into CASRVGSNTEAFF.